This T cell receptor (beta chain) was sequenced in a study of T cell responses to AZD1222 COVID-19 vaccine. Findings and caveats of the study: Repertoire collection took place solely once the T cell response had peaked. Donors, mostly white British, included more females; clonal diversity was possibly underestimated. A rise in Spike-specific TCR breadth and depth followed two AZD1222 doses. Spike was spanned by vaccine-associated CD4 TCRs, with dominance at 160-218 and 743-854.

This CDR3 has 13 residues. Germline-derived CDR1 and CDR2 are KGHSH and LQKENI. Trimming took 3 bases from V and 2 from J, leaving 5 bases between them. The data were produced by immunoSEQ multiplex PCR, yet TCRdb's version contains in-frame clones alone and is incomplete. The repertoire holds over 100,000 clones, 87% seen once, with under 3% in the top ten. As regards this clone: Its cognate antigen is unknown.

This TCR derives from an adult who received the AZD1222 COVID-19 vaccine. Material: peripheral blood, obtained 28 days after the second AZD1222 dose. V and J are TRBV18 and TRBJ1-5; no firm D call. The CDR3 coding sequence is TGTGCCAGCTCACCCGCAGGCAATCAGCCCCAGCATTTT. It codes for CASSPAGNQPQHF.